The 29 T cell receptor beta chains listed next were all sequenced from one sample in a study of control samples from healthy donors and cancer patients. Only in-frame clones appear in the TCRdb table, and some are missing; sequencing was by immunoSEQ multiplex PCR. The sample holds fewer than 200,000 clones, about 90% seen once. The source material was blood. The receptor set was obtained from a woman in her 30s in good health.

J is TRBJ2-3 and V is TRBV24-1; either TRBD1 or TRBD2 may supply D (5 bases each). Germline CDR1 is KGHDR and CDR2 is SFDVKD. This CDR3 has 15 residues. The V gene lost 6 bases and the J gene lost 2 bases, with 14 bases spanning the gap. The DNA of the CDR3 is TGTGCCACCAGTCCCTCTACGGGGCTCACAGATACGCAGTATTTT. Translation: CATSPSTGLTDTQYF.

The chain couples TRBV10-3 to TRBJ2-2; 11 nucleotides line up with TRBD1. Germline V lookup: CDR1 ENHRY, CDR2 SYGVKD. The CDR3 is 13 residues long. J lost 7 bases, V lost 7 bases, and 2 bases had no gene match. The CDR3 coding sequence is TGTGCCATCAAGGGACAGGGGGACGGGGAGCTGTTTTTT. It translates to CAIKGQGDGELFF.

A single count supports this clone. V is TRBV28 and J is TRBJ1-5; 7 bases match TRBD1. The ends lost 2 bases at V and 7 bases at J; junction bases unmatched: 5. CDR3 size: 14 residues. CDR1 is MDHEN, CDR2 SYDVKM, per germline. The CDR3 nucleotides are TGTGCCAGCAGTTTACCAGGGGGACGGCAGCCCCAGCATTTT. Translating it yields CASSLPGGRQPQHF.

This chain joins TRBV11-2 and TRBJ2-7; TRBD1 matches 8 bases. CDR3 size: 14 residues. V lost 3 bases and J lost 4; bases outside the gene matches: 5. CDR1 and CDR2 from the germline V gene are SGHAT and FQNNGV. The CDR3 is CASSFGTGRYEQYF. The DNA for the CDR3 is TGTGCCAGCAGCTTCGGGACAGGAAGGTACGAGCAGTACTTC.

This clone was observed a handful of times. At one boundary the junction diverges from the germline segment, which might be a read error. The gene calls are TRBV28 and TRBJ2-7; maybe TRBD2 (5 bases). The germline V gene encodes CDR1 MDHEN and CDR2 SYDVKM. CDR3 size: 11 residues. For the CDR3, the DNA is TGTGCCAGCAGTTTTCTCTGGGAGCTGTACTTC. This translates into CASSFLWELYF. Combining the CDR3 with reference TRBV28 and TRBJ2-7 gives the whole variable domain DVKVTQSSRYLVKRTGEKVFLECVQDMDHENMFWYRQDPGLGLRLIYFSYDVKMKEKGDIPEGYSVSREKKERFSLILESASTNQTSMYLCASSFLWELYFGPGTRLTVT.

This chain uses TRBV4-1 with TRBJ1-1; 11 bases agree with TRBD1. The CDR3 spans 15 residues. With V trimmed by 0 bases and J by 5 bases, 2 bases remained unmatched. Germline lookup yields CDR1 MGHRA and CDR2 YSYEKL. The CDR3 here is CASSQDRDRGTEAFF. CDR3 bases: TGCGCCAGCAGCCAAGATCGGGACAGGGGGACTGAAGCTTTCTTT.

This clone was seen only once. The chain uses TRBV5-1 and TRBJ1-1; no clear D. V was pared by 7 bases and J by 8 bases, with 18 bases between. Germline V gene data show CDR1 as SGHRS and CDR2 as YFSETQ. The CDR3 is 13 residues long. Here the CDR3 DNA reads TGCGCCAGCGGCTCAACCGGCAGTCGCGAAGCTTTCTTT. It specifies CASGSTGSREAFF.

DNA for the CDR3: TGTGCCAGCAGCCCGAGGCGCAACACCATATATTTT. As protein: CASSPRRNTIYF. The rearrangement links TRBV14 to TRBJ1-3, with D unclear. This CDR3 has 12 amino acids. Trimming left V 4 bases short and J 7 bases short, with 8 bases between. CDR1 is SGHDN, CDR2 FVKESK, per germline.

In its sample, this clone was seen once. CDR3 region: CASTGLAKNIQYF. The CDR3 coding sequence is TGTGCCAGCACCGGGCTAGCCAAAAACATTCAGTACTTC. The chain employs TRBV6-5 and TRBJ2-4; D not resolved. CDR3 length: 13 residues. V was clipped by 7 bases and J by 0 bases, with 7 bases between them. Germline CDR1 MNHEY, CDR2 SVGAGI.

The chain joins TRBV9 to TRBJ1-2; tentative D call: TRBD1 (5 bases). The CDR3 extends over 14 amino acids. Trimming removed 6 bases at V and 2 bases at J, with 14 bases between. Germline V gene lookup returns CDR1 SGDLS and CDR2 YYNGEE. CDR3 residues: CASTPRGANYGYTF. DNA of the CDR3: TGTGCCAGCACCCCCCGTGGGGCCAACTATGGCTACACCTTC.

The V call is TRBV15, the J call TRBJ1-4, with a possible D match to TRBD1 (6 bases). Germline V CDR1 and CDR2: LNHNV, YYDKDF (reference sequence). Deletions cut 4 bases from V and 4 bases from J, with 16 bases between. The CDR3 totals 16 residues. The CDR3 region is CATSTGADSFNEKLFF. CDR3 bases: TGTGCCACCAGCACCGGCGCGGACAGTTTTAATGAAAAACTGTTTTTT.

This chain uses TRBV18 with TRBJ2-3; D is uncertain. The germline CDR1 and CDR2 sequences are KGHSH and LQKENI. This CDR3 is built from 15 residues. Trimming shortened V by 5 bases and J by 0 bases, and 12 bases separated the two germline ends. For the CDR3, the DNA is TGTGCCAGCTCAGAAGGTTATAAAAGCACAGATACGCAGTATTTT. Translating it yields CASSEGYKSTDTQYF.

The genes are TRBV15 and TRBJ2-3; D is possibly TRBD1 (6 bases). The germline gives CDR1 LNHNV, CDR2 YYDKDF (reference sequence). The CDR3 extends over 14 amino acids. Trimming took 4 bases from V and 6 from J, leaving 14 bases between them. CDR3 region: CATSTQGPSDTQYF. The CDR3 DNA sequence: TGTGCCACCAGCACACAGGGACCGTCGGATACGCAGTATTTT.

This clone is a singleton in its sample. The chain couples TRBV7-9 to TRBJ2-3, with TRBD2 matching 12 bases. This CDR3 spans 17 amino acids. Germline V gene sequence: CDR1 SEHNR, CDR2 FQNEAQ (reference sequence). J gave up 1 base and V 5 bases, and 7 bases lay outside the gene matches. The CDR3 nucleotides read TGTGCCAGCAGCCGGACTAGCGGGGCAGCGGGCACAGATACGCAGTATTTT. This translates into CASSRTSGAAGTDTQYF.

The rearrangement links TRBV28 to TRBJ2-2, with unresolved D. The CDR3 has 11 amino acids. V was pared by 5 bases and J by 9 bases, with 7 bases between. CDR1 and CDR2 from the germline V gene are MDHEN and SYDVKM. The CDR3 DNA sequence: TGTGCCAGCAGTGATAGTCGGGAGCTGTTTTTT. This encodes CASSDSRELFF.

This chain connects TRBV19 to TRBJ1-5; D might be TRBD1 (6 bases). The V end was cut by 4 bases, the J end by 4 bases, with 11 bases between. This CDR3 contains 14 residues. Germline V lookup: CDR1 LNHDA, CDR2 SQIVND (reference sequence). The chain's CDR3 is CASSTDRKNQPQHF. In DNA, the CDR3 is TGTGCCAGTAGTACAGACAGGAAGAATCAGCCCCAGCATTTT.

CDR3 protein: CASSPWDNTEAFF. The CDR3 bases are TGTGCCAGCAGCCCGTGGGACAATACGGAAGCTTTCTTT. The gene calls are TRBV7-2 and TRBJ1-1; D is possibly TRBD1 (6 bases). Germline V gene lookup returns CDR1 SGHTA and CDR2 FQGNSA. There are 13 residues in the CDR3. Deletions cut 5 bases from V and 8 bases from J, with 15 bases between.

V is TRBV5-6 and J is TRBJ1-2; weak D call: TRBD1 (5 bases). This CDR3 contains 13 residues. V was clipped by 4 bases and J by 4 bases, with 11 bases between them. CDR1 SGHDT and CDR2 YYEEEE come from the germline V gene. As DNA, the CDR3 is TGTGCCAGCAGCGCGGGACGACTCTATGGCTACACCTTC. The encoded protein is CASSAGRLYGYTF.

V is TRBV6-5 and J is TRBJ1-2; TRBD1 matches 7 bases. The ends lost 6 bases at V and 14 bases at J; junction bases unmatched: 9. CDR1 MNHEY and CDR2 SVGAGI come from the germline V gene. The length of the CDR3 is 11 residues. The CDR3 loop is CASSAGMGQTF. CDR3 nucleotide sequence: TGTGCCAGCAGCGCGGGAATGGGACAGACCTTC.

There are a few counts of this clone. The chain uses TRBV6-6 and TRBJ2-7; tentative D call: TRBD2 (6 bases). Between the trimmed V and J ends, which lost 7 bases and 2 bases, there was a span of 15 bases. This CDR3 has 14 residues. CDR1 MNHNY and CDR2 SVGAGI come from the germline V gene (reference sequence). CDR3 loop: CASTAGLETYEQYF. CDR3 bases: TGTGCCAGCACCGCGGGACTCGAGACCTACGAGCAGTACTTC.

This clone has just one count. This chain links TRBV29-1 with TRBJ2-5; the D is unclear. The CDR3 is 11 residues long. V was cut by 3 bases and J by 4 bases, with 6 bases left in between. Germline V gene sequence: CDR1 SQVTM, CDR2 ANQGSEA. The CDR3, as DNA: TGCAGCGTTGATTTCCCAGAGACCCAGTACTTC. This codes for CSVDFPETQYF.

CDR3 protein: CASSNRGGWNSPLHF. The CDR3 nucleotides are TGTGCCAGCAGTAACAGAGGGGGCTGGAATTCACCCCTCCACTTT. The chain carries TRBV2 and TRBJ1-6; 7 bases align to TRBD1. The germline gives CDR1 SNHLY, CDR2 FYNNEI. This CDR3 contains 15 residues. With V trimmed by 5 bases and J by 7 bases, 8 bases remained unmatched. Full variable domain (missing parts from reference TRBV2 and TRBJ1-6): EPEVTQTPSHQVTQMGQEVILRCVPISNHLYFYWYRQILGQKVEFLVSFYNNEISEKSEIFDDQFSVERPDGSNFTLKIRSTKLEDSAMYFCASSNRGGWNSPLHFGNGTRLTVT.

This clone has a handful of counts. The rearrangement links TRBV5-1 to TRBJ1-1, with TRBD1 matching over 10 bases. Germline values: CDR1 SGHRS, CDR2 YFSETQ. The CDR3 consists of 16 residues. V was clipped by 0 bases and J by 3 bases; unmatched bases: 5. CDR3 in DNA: TGCGCCAGCAGCTTGGGGACAGGGGGAAGTGACACTGAAGCTTTCTTT. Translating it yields CASSLGTGGSDTEAFF.

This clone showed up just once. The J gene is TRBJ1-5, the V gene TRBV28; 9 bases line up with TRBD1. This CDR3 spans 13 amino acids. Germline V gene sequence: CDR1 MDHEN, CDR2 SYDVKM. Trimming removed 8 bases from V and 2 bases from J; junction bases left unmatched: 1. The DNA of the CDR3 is TGTGCCAGCCGGGACAGGGGCAATCAGCCCCAGCATTTT. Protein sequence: CASRDRGNQPQHF.

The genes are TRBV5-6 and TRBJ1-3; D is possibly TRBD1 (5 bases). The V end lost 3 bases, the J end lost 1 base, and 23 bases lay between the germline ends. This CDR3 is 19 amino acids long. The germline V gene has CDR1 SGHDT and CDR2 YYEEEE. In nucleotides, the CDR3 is TGTGCCAGCAGCTCTAGAAAAAAGAGTTGGGGGTCTTCTGGAAACACCATATATTTT. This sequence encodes CASSSRKKSWGSSGNTIYF.

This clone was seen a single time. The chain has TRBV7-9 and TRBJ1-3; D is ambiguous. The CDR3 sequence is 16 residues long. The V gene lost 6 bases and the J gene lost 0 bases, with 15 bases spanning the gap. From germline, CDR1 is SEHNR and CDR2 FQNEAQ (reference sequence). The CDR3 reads CASRPTTSPSGNTIYF. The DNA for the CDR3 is TGTGCCAGCAGGCCGACAACCAGCCCCTCTGGAAACACCATATATTTT. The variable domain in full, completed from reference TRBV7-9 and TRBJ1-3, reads DTGVSQNPRHKITKRGQNVTFRCDPISEHNRLYWYRQTLGQGPEFLTYFQNEAQLEKSRLLSDRFSAERPKGSFSTLEIQRTEQGDSAMYLCASRPTTSPSGNTIYFGEGSWLTVV.

DNA of the CDR3: TGTGCCAGCAGCTTAGCTTCCTGGCAAACGGAGACCCAGTACTTC. This sequence encodes CASSLASWQTETQYF. The gene calls are TRBV7-9 and TRBJ2-5; D is unclear. The CDR3 extends over 15 amino acids. Trimming took 0 bases from V and 5 from J, leaving 13 bases between them. Germline V lookup: CDR1 SEHNR, CDR2 FQNEAQ (reference sequence).

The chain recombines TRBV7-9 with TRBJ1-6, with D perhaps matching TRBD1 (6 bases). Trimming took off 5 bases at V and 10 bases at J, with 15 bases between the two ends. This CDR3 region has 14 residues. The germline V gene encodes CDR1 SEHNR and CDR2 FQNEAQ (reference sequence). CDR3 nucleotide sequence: TGTGCCAGCAGCCGTGACCAGGGGTCCTCACCCCTCCACTTT. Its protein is CASSRDQGSSPLHF. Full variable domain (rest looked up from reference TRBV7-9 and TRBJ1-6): DTGVSQNPRHKITKRGQNVTFRCDPISEHNRLYWYRQTLGQGPEFLTYFQNEAQLEKSRLLSDRFSAERPKGSFSTLEIQRTEQGDSAMYLCASSRDQGSSPLHFGNGTRLTVT.

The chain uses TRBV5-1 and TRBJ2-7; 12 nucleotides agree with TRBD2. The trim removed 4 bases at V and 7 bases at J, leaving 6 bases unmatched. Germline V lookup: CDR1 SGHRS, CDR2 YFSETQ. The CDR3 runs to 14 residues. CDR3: CASSRTSGAWEQYF. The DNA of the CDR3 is TGCGCCAGCAGCCGGACTAGCGGGGCTTGGGAGCAGTACTTC.